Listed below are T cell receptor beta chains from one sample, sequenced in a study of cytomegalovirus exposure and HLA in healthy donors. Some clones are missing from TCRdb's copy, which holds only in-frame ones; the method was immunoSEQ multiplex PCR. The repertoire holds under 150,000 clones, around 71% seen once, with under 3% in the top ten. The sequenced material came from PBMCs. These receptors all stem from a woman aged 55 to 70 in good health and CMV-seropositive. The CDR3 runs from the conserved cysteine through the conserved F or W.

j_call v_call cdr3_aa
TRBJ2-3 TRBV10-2 CASSLGADTQYF
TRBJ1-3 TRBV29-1 CSVEAGGTLNTIYF
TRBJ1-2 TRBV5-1 CASSLEGGAGYGYTF
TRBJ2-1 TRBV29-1 CRAGSGGARGNEQFF
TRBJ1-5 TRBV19 CASKIASVNNQPQHF
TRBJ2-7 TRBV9 CASSVGIGSSYEQYF
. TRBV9 CASSVTPGQGAHEQYF
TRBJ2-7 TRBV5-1 CASSPQGGYQRGGLSSYEQYF
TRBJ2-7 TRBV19 CASSPDRGLTYEQYF
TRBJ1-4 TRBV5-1 CASSLAGEREKLFF
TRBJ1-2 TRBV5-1 CASSLAGEGDGYTF
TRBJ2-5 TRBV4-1 CASSQGGSPQETQYF
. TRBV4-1 CASSQEPGTGGEQYF
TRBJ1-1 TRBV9 CASSVWTGMNTEAFF
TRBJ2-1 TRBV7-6 CASRRTSGGNEQFF
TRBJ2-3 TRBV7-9 CASSPGISGSTDTQYF
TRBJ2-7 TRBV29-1 CSVELGVGRDEQYF
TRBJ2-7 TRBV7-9 CSSSSWTDYEQYF
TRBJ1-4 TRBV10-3 CAISGDRDSLGSEKLFF
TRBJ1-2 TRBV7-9 CASSFQGDDGYTF
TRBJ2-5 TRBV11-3 CASSLGPDQETQYF
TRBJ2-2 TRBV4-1 CASKIVAPNTGELFF
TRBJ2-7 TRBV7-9 CASSPGGVEQYF
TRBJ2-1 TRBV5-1 CASSLGQGFYNEQFF
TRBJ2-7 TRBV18 CASSPQDSGEQYF
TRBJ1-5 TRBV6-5 CASSYGRNQPQHF
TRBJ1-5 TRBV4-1 CASSQGAPGGAKRQPQHF
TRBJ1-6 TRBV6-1 CVSSDRSRRPLGSPLHF
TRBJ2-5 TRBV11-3 CASSSDSYETQYF
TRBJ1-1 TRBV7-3 CASSQNSNTEAFF
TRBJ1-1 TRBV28 CASRTGTEAFF
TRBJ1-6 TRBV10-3 CAISESGPTGGSPLHF
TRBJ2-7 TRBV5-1 CASSPGQYYEQYF
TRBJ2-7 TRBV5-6 CASSPLHRMQGSYEQYF
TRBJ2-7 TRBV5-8 CASSRNRESSYEQYF
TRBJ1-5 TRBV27 CASSLSGQGAGQHF
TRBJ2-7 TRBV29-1 CSVVRAGGSYEQYF
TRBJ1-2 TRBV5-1 CASSLEGGGFDYGYTF
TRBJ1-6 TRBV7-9 CSSSHTLSLSSYNSPLHF
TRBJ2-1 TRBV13 CASSSRRPVHEQFF
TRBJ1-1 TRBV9 CASSQGVTEAFF
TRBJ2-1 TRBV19 CASSPGWGAGGGSYNEQFF